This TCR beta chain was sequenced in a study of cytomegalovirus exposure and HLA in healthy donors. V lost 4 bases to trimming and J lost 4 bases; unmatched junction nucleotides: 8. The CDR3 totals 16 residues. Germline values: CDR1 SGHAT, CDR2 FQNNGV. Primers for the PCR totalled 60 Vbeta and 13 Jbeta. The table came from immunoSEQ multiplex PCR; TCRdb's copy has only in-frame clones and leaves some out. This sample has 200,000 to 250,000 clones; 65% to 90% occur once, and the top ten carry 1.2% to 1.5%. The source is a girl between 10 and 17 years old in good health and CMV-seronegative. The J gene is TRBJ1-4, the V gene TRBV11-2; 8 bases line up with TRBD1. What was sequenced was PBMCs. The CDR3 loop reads CASSWVPTGDNEKLFF. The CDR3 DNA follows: TGTGCCAGCAGCTGGGTACCGACAGGGGATAATGAAAAACTGTTTTTT.